This T cell receptor beta chain originates from a study of CD8 T cells in Susac syndrome. TEMRA cells were enriched by FACS, while CD8+ and CD4+ T cells were obtained through a negative isolation that was performed magnetically. V lost 0 bases, J lost 3 bases, and 4 bases stayed unmatched. From germline, CDR1 is DFQATT and CDR2 SNEGSKA (reference sequence). CDR3 length: 15 residues. Random hexamers were used to reverse transcribe an amount of about 0.45 to 1 ug RNA. TCRdb reprocessed the immunoSEQ multiplex PCR reads with MiXCR, giving one entry per CDR3 protein. The sample has around 200,000 distinct CDR3 sequences; 95% are singletons.

What was sequenced was CD8+ T cells from PBMCs. The source is a human donor with Susac syndrome. This chain connects TRBV20-1 to TRBJ2-7, with 11 bases identical to TRBD2. The CDR3 here is CSARDGTSGLYEQYF. The DNA of the CDR3 is TGCAGTGCTAGAGATGGGACTAGCGGACTCTACGAGCAGTACTTC.